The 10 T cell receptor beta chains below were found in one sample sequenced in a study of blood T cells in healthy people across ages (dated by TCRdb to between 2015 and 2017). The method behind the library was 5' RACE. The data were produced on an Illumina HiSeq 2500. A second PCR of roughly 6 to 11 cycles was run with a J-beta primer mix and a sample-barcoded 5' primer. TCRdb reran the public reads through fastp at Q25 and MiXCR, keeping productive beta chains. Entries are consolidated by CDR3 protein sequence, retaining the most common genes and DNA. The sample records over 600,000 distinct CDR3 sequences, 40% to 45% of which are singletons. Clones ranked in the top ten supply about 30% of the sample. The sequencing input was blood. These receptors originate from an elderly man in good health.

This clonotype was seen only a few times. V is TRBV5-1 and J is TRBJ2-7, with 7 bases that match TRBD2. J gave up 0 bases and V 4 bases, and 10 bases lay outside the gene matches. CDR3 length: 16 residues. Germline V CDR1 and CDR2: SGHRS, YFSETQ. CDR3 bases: TGCGCCAGCAGCCGAGGATCCGGGAGGAGCTCCTACGAGCAGTACTTC. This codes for CASSRGSGRSSYEQYF.

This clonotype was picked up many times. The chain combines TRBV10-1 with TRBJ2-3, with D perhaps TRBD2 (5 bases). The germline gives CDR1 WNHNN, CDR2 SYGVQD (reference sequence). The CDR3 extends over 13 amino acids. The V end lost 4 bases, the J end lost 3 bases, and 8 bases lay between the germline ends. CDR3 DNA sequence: TGCGCCAGCAGTGCGACGGGGACAGATACGCAGTATTTT. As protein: CASSATGTDTQYF.

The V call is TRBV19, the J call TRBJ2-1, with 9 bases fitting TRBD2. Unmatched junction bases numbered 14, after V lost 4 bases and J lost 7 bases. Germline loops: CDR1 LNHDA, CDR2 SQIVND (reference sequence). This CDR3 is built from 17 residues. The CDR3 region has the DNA TGTGCCAGTAGTAAAAGGAGCGGGGGGAGGGCGCAAAATGAGCAGTTCTTC. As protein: CASSKRSGGRAQNEQFF. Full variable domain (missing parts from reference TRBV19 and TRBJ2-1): DGGITQSPKYLFRKEGQNVTLSCEQNLNHDAMYWYRQDPGQGLRLIYYSQIVNDFQKGDIAEGYSVSREKKESFPLTVTSAQKNPTAFYLCASSKRSGGRAQNEQFFGPGTRLTVL.

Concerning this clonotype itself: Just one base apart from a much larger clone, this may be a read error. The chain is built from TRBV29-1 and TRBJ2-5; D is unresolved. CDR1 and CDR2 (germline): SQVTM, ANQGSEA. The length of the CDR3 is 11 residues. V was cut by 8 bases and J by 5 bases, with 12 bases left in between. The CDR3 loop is CSFGFRETQYF. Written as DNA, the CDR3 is TGCAGCTTTGGGTTCAGGGAGACCCAGTACTTC.

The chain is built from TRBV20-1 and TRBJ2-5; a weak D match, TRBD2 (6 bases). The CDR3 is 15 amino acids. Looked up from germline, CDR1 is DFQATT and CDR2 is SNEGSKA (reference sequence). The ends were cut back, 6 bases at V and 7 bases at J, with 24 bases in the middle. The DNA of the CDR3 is TGCAGTGCCACCGTGGGTGCGGGGCTACAACGGACCCAGTACTTC. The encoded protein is CSATVGAGLQRTQYF.

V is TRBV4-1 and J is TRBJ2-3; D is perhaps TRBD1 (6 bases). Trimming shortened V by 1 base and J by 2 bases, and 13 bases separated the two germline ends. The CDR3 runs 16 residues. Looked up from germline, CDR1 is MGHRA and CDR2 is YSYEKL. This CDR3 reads CASSQGDRPHTDTQYF. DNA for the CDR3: TGCGCCAGCAGCCAAGGAGACAGGCCTCACACAGATACGCAGTATTTT.

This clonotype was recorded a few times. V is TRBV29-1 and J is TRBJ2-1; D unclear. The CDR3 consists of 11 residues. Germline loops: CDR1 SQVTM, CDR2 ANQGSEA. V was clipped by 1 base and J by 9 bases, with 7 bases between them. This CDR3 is CSVEVGCEQFF. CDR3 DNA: TGCAGCGTTGAAGTGGGGTGTGAGCAGTTCTTC.

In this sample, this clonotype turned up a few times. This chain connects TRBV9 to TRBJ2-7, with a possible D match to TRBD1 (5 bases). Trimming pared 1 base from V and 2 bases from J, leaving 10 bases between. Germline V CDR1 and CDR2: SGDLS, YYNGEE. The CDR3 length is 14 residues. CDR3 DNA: TGTGCCAGCAGCGTAAGGCAGGGCCCCTACGAGCAGTACTTC. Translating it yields CASSVRQGPYEQYF.

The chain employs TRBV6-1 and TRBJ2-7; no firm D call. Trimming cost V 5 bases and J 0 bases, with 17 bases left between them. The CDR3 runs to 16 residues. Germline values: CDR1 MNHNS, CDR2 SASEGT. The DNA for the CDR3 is TGTGCCAGCAGTCCGCACCGGGCCCGAGTCTCCTACGAGCAGTACTTC. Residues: CASSPHRARVSYEQYF.

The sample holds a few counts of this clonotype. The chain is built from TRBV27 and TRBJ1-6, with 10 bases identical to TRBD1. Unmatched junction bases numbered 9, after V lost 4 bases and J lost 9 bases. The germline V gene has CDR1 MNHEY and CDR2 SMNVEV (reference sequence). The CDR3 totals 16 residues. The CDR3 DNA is TGTGCCAGCAGTTCTGACACCGGGACAGGGGCTTCACCCCTCCACTTT. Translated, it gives CASSSDTGTGASPLHF.